Below, 30 T cell receptor beta chains from the same sample are listed, as sequenced in a study of T cells in Graves' hyperthyroidism and ophthalmopathy. It was RNA transcripts that yielded the amplified TCR beta CDR3 regions. HTBI primers drove first-round RT-PCR of the TCR CDR3. TCRdb recomputed calls from the multiplex PCR reads with MiXCR, one row per CDR3 protein. The table lists a few hundred thousand distinct CDR3 sequences, roughly a sixth of them singletons. The sample comprised blood. The receptors were sampled from a woman aged 50 to 60 with Graves' hyperthyroidism.

The genes are TRBV6-1 and TRBJ2-2, with 7 nucleotides matching TRBD1. There are 14 residues in the CDR3. Trimming cost V 5 bases and J 6 bases; bases outside gene matches: 6. Germline CDR1 MNHNS, CDR2 SASEGT. CDR3 nucleotides: TGTGCCAGCAGTTACGCCGGGACAGCCGGGGAGCTGTTTTTT. Its protein is CASSYAGTAGELFF.

This clonotype was counted ten times or more. This chain uses TRBV29-1 with TRBJ2-3, with TRBD2 matching 13 bases. This CDR3 contains 17 residues. Germline values: CDR1 SQVTM, CDR2 ANQGSEA. The V gene end was trimmed by 6 bases and the J gene end by 5 bases; junction bases not matched to a gene: 14. In DNA form, the CDR3 reads TGCAGCGTCCTCCCATATTGGACTAGCGGGAGTGTAGATACGCAGTATTTT. This gives the protein CSVLPYWTSGSVDTQYF.

This clonotype was counted at least ten times. The chain links TRBV27 to TRBJ2-4, with 8 nucleotides matching TRBD1. The germline gives CDR1 MNHEY, CDR2 SMNVEV (reference sequence). V lost 3 bases and J lost 3; bases outside the gene matches: 4. The CDR3 is 15 amino acids. The CDR3, as DNA: TGTGCCAGCAGTTTGCAGGGGGCTCACAAAAACATTCAGTACTTC. This gives the protein CASSLQGAHKNIQYF.

This clonotype was seen a few times. This chain joins TRBV5-1 and TRBJ1-2, with D perhaps matching TRBD1 (6 bases). From germline, CDR1 is SGHRS and CDR2 YFSETQ. CDR3 size: 15 residues. V was clipped by 0 bases and J by 5 bases, with 14 bases between them. CDR3: CASSLDQGKGYGYTF. CDR3 coding DNA: TGCGCCAGCAGCTTGGACCAGGGGAAAGGGTATGGCTACACCTTC.

This clonotype was seen ten or more times. The chain couples TRBV19 to TRBJ2-7; D is possibly TRBD1 or TRBD2 (5 bases each). Trimming shortened V by 3 bases and J by 7 bases, and 13 bases separated the two germline ends. The CDR3 is 13 residues long. CDR1 is LNHDA and CDR2 is SQIVND in the germline V gene (reference sequence). For the CDR3, the DNA is TGTGCCAGTAGTATCGGGACGGTCGAAGAGCAGTACTTC. Translating gives CASSIGTVEEQYF.

This clonotype appeared a few times. This sequence joins TRBV5-1 and TRBJ2-7; no firm D call. The germline CDR1 and CDR2 sequences are SGHRS and YFSETQ. The CDR3 spans 13 residues. V lost 0 bases and J lost 3, with 7 bases in between. CDR3 bases: TGCGCCAGCAGCTTGGACGGTAGCTACGAGCAGTACTTC. Amino acids: CASSLDGSYEQYF.

J is TRBJ2-3 and V is TRBV12-5; 9 positions match TRBD2. The CDR3 totals 15 residues. Germline loops: CDR1 LGHNT, CDR2 FRNRAP. J lost 6 bases, V lost 2 bases, and 6 bases had no gene match. The CDR3 sequence: CASGLQGGRVDTQYF. In nucleotides, the CDR3 is TGTGCTAGTGGTTTGCAGGGCGGGAGGGTTGATACGCAGTATTTT.

This clonotype has a count of ten or more. V is TRBV5-1 and J is TRBJ1-5; perhaps TRBD1 as D (5 bases). The V and J ends lost 0 bases and 8 bases respectively, with 9 bases between them. This CDR3 has 13 residues. CDR1 is SGHRS and CDR2 is YFSETQ in the germline V gene. The CDR3 protein is CASSLEQGKPQHF. DNA for the CDR3: TGCGCCAGCAGCTTGGAGCAGGGAAAGCCCCAGCATTTT.

This clonotype was counted only a few times. The rearrangement joins TRBV10-3 to TRBJ2-1, with D uncertain. This CDR3 contains 14 residues. Germline V gives CDR1 ENHRY, CDR2 SYGVKD. V shed 8 bases and J shed 5 bases, with 16 bases lying between them. CDR3 loop: CAIRSIMGNNEQFF. In DNA, the CDR3 is TGTGCCATCCGGTCTATAATGGGTAACAATGAGCAGTTCTTC.

This sequence joins TRBV15 and TRBJ1-5; no reliable D call. The length of the CDR3 is 14 residues. The germline CDR1 and CDR2 sequences are LNHNV and YYDKDF (reference sequence). V gave up 1 base and J gave up 1 base, with 5 bases separating them. The CDR3 sequence is CATSRGVSNQPQHF. The CDR3, as DNA: TGTGCCACCAGCAGAGGGGTAAGCAATCAGCCCCAGCATTTT.

This clonotype was seen repeatedly, ten times or more. The chain uses TRBV6-6 and TRBJ2-7; D call uncertain. Between the trimmed V and J ends, which lost 0 bases and 3 bases, there was a span of 15 bases. This CDR3 region has 16 residues. Per germline, CDR1 MNHNY and CDR2 SVGAGI (reference sequence). The CDR3 coding sequence is TGTGCCAGCAGTTACTCTGGGCCCAAAGGCGGCTACGAGCAGTACTTC. It specifies CASSYSGPKGGYEQYF.

This clonotype was picked up many times. The chain is built from TRBV30 and TRBJ2-1, with 9 bases lining up with TRBD2. The V segment lost 3 bases and the J segment 0 bases; nucleotides outside the gene matches: 3. The CDR3 is made up of 15 amino acids. Germline lookup yields CDR1 GTSNPN and CDR2 SVGIG (reference sequence). CDR3 sequence: CAWSISGSSYNEQFF. The CDR3 nucleotides read TGTGCCTGGAGCATTAGCGGGAGCTCCTACAATGAGCAGTTCTTC.

This clonotype was detected a few times. V gene TRBV2 combines with J gene TRBJ2-7; D assignment may be TRBD1 or TRBD2 (7 bases each). The CDR3 length is 13 residues. Germline V gene data show CDR1 as SNHLY and CDR2 as FYNNEI. Trimming took 6 bases from V and 5 from J, leaving 14 bases between them. The DNA for the CDR3 is TGTGCCAGCAGACGCAGGGGGAGGGACGAGCAGTACTTC. It codes for CASRRRGRDEQYF.

This clonotype was picked up many times. This chain links TRBV6-1 with TRBJ2-1; D might be TRBD2 (5 bases). The CDR3 is made up of 17 amino acids. Trimming cost V 5 bases and J 0 bases, with 17 bases left between them. Germline CDR1 and CDR2: MNHNS and SASEGT. The DNA of the CDR3 is TGTGCCAGCAGTACCCGATCAGCGGTAAGCTCCTACAATGAGCAGTTCTTC. This sequence encodes CASSTRSAVSSYNEQFF.

At least ten counts were recorded for this clonotype. The chain combines TRBV6-1 with TRBJ2-3, with TRBD2 matching 14 bases. Per germline, CDR1 MNHNS and CDR2 SASEGT. J lost 5 bases, V lost 5 bases, and 15 bases had no gene match. CDR3 length: 19 residues. The CDR3 protein is CASSSIPAGTSGRQDTQYF. The DNA of the CDR3 is TGTGCCAGCAGTTCCATACCCGCCGGGACTAGCGGGAGACAAGATACGCAGTATTTT.

This clonotype was found many times. The chain carries TRBV29-1 and TRBJ2-7; tentative D call: TRBD1 (5 bases). Between the trimmed V and J ends, which lost 7 bases and 3 bases, there was a span of 13 bases. CDR1 is SQVTM, CDR2 ANQGSEA, per germline. This CDR3 spans 12 amino acids. The CDR3 nucleotides are TGCAGCGCAATAGGACACCTCTACGAGCAGTACTTC. This encodes CSAIGHLYEQYF.

The CDR3 reads CASSEQQYSYEQYF. For the CDR3, the DNA is TGTGCCAGCAGCGAACAGCAGTACTCCTACGAGCAGTACTTC. The V gene is TRBV3-1, the J gene TRBJ2-7; D not resolved. Trimming took 5 bases from V and 0 from J, leaving 11 bases between them. The CDR3 has 14 residues. Germline CDR1 and CDR2: LGHDT and YNNKEL (reference sequence).

This clonotype has at least ten counts. The chain has TRBV28 and TRBJ1-3; the D is unclear. Germline CDR1 MDHEN, CDR2 SYDVKM. This CDR3 is built from 11 residues. V lost 6 bases, J lost 4 bases, and 4 bases lay in between. The CDR3 coding sequence is TGTGCCAGCAGCCCCGGAAACACCATATATTTT. Amino acids: CASSPGNTIYF.

This clonotype turned up a few times. The chain recombines TRBV15 with TRBJ1-5, with D possibly being TRBD1 (5 bases). The CDR3 consists of 15 residues. Trimming cost V 3 bases and J 7 bases, with 16 bases left between them. Germline V gene sequence: CDR1 LNHNV, CDR2 YYDKDF (reference sequence). CDR3 protein: CATSRGDVTGQPQHF. The CDR3, as DNA: TGTGCCACCAGCAGGGGGGACGTAACGGGACAGCCCCAGCATTTT.

The chain recombines TRBV7-9 with TRBJ1-6; 9 nucleotides match TRBD1. The CDR3 has 17 residues. Trimming removed 6 bases from V and 5 bases from J; junction bases left unmatched: 11. Germline lookup yields CDR1 SEHNR and CDR2 FQNEAQ (reference sequence). CDR3 sequence reads: CASRATGTGNDNSPLHF. The CDR3 DNA sequence: TGTGCCAGCAGAGCCACCGGGACAGGGAATGATAATTCACCCCTCCACTTT. Using reference TRBV7-9 and TRBJ1-6 for the parts outside the CDR3, the full variable domain is DTGVSQNPRHKITKRGQNVTFRCDPISEHNRLYWYRQTLGQGPEFLTYFQNEAQLEKSRLLSDRFSAERPKGSFSTLEIQRTEQGDSAMYLCASRATGTGNDNSPLHFGNGTRLTVT.

This clonotype was seen more than once but under ten times. This chain connects TRBV7-2 to TRBJ1-3; D uncertain. Trimming took off 3 bases at V and 0 bases at J, with 12 bases between the two ends. Germline V gene lookup returns CDR1 SGHTA and CDR2 FQGNSA. CDR3 length: 16 amino acids. CDR3 amino acids: CASSFVAPISGNTIYF. The CDR3 nucleotides are TGTGCCAGCAGCTTTGTCGCTCCGATCTCTGGAAACACCATATATTTT.

About this clonotype itself: One base away lies a much larger clone, so this may be a sequencing read error. The J gene is TRBJ2-4, the V gene TRBV7-3, with D possibly being TRBD2 (6 bases). V lost 4 bases and J 6 bases, leaving 19 bases between the germline ends. Germline CDR1 reads SGHTA; CDR2 reads FQGTGA. The CDR3 extends over 16 amino acids. The CDR3 DNA reads TGTGCCAGCAGCTCCGCCCTAGTGGGAGGTGGAAACATTCAGTACTTC. Encoded protein: CASSSALVGGGNIQYF. The entire variable domain, with the rest obtained from reference TRBV7-3 and TRBJ2-4, is as follows: GAGVSQTPSNKVTEKGKYVELRCDPISGHTALYWYRQSLGQGPEFLIYFQGTGAADDSGLPNDRFFAVRPEGSVSTLKIQRTERGDSAVYLCASSSALVGGGNIQYFGAGTRLSVL.

This clonotype was observed many times. V usage is TRBV27 and J usage is TRBJ1-5; no reliable D call. V lost 3 bases to trimming and J lost 7 bases, with 10 bases between them. The CDR3 contains 13 residues. Germline V gene lookup returns CDR1 MNHEY and CDR2 SMNVEV (reference sequence). CDR3 region: CASSFTVNQPQHF. CDR3 bases: TGTGCCAGCAGTTTTACGGTAAACCAGCCCCAGCATTTT.

This clonotype turned up a few times. V usage is TRBV11-3 and J usage is TRBJ1-5; D possibly corresponds to TRBD1 (5 bases). The CDR3 runs 15 residues. The germline V gene has CDR1 SGHNT and CDR2 YENEEA. The germline V and J ends were trimmed by 1 base and 0 bases, with 7 bases remaining between them. The CDR3 DNA follows: TGTGCCAGCAGCTTAGGGGGCGGTAGCAATCAGCCCCAGCATTTT. This codes for CASSLGGGSNQPQHF.

With regard to this clonotype: A much larger clone differs from this one at a single base, so this may be a read error. This chain connects TRBV19 to TRBJ1-5; D gene ambiguous. The CDR3 runs to 13 residues. CDR1 LNHDA and CDR2 SQIVND come from the germline V gene (reference sequence). The V end lost 7 bases, the J end lost 4 bases, and 11 bases lay between the germline ends. The CDR3 reads CASTHWGNQPQHF. CDR3 coding DNA: TGTGCCAGTACCCACTGGGGAAATCAGCCCCAGCATTTT.

DNA of the CDR3: TGCGCCAGCAGCTTAGGGGGGGCCTCCCCGGAGCAGTACTTC. Translation: CASSLGGASPEQYF. The chain combines TRBV5-1 with TRBJ2-7, with D perhaps TRBD2 (7 bases). The CDR3 has 14 residues. The germline CDR1 and CDR2 sequences are SGHRS and YFSETQ. Trimming removed 2 bases at V and 7 bases at J, with 16 bases between.

The chain carries TRBV7-2 and TRBJ2-7; 9 bases are shared with TRBD2. Trimming at V came to 8 bases and at J to 5 bases, leaving 10 bases not matched to a gene. Germline CDR1 and CDR2: SGHTA and FQGNSA. CDR3 length equals 14 residues. The CDR3 here is CASRPIAGVNEQYF. CDR3 nucleotides: TGTGCCAGCCGCCCCATAGCGGGAGTAAACGAGCAGTACTTC.

Ten or more counts support this clonotype. This chain links TRBV2 with TRBJ2-7, with 12 bases fitting TRBD2. The germline gives CDR1 SNHLY, CDR2 FYNNEI. Losses at the gene ends were 6 bases for V and 3 bases for J; bases not matched to a gene: 0. This CDR3 contains 13 residues. In nucleotides, the CDR3 is TGTGCCAGCAGGACTAGCGGGAGCTACGAGCAGTACTTC. This encodes CASRTSGSYEQYF.

V usage is TRBV5-1 and J usage is TRBJ2-2; D is tentatively TRBD1 or TRBD2 (6 bases each). The V end lost 5 bases, the J end lost 5 bases, and 25 bases lay between the germline ends. This CDR3 has 18 amino acids. Germline CDR1 SGHRS, CDR2 YFSETQ. CDR3 nucleotide sequence: TGCGCCAGCAGTTACGGGGGAACAGGGCCGGCCGGAACCGGGGAGCTGTTTTTT. It translates to CASSYGGTGPAGTGELFF.

This clonotype was detected many times. V usage is TRBV12-5 and J usage is TRBJ2-2; 9 positions match TRBD2. CDR3 size: 14 residues. V dropped 5 bases and J dropped 5; count of bases not matched to a gene: 3. Germline V gives CDR1 LGHNT, CDR2 FRNRAP. The CDR3 here is CASGQREVTGELFF. In DNA form, the CDR3 reads TGTGCTAGTGGTCAGCGGGAGGTAACCGGGGAGCTGTTTTTT.